One sample yielded the 24 T cell receptor beta chains listed below, sequenced in a study of shared clonotypes between healthy human individuals. CD45RO-negative, CCR7-selected cells formed the naive CD8 fraction, which excluded terminally differentiated effector memory CD45RA+ cells. Sequenced by immunoSEQ multiplex PCR; TCRdb stores in-frame clones only, minus some. This table has hundreds of thousands of clones, approximately 96% appearing once. Sequenced sample: naive CD8+ T cells sorted from blood. These receptors all come from a man aged 25-45 years in good health.

The chain uses TRBV27 and TRBJ1-3, with D uncertain. CDR1 is MNHEY and CDR2 is SMNVEV in the germline V gene (reference sequence). The CDR3 runs to 15 residues. Trimming shortened V by 6 bases and J by 2 bases, and 14 bases separated the two germline ends. CDR3 sequence (DNA): TGTGCCAGCAGCCCCTCCTTGATCACTGGAAACACCATATATTTT. It codes for CASSPSLITGNTIYF.

As DNA, the CDR3 is TGTGCCAGCAGTGAAGCGGTCGGCCCCTACGAGCAGTACTTC. It yields the protein CASSEAVGPYEQYF. This rearrangement joins TRBV6-1 to TRBJ2-7; D is unresolved. V shed 0 bases and J shed 2 bases, with 8 bases lying between them. The germline V gene encodes CDR1 MNHNS and CDR2 SASEGT. The CDR3 extends over 14 amino acids.

J is TRBJ2-7 and V is TRBV7-7; 7 positions agree with TRBD1. CDR1 is SSHAT, CDR2 FNYEAQ, per germline (reference sequence). J gave up 3 bases and V 3 bases, and 2 bases lay outside the gene matches. The CDR3 is made up of 13 amino acids. The DNA for the CDR3 is TGTGCCAGCAGCTTCCGACAGGGCTACGAGCAGTACTTC. This codes for CASSFRQGYEQYF.

The rearrangement uses TRBV2 and TRBJ2-3, with D uncertain. CDR1 SNHLY and CDR2 FYNNEI come from the germline V gene. The CDR3 is 10 amino acids. The V and J ends lost 8 bases and 4 bases respectively, with 4 bases between them. CDR3 in amino acids: CASLADTQYF. CDR3 nucleotides: TGTGCCAGCCTCGCAGATACGCAGTATTTT. Full variable domain (missing parts from reference TRBV2 and TRBJ2-3): EPEVTQTPSHQVTQMGQEVILRCVPISNHLYFYWYRQILGQKVEFLVSFYNNEISEKSEIFDDQFSVERPDGSNFTLKIRSTKLEDSAMYFCASLADTQYFGPGTRLTVL.

Concerning this clone: The identical CDR3 is also encoded by other nucleotide sequences in the sample. V usage is TRBV6-5 and J usage is TRBJ2-7, with D perhaps TRBD1 (5 bases). Trimming took off 3 bases at V and 3 bases at J, with 9 bases between the two ends. The CDR3 sequence is 13 residues long. Germline V gene lookup returns CDR1 MNHEY and CDR2 SVGAGI. CDR3: CASSYSQGYEQYF. The CDR3 DNA follows: TGTGCCAGCAGTTATTCGCAGGGCTACGAGCAGTACTTC.

The rearrangement links TRBV27 to TRBJ2-7, with TRBD1 matching 7 bases. CDR3 length equals 16 residues. Germline CDR1 is MNHEY and CDR2 is SMNVEV (reference sequence). V shed 5 bases, J shed 3 bases, and the junction held 13 bases outside the gene matches. The CDR3 DNA is TGTGCCAGCAGTCCTACCGGGACAGCGAACTTCTACGAGCAGTACTTC. This encodes CASSPTGTANFYEQYF.

V usage is TRBV5-1 and J usage is TRBJ2-1; the D is unclear. With 0 bases removed from V and 4 bases from J, the gap between germline ends came to 2 bases. This CDR3 has 12 amino acids. CDR1 is SGHRS, CDR2 YFSETQ, per germline. The CDR3 DNA is TGCGCCAGCAGCTTGGAGTACAATGAGCAGTTCTTC. It yields the protein CASSLEYNEQFF. Together with reference TRBV5-1 and TRBJ2-1, the CDR3 gives the full variable domain: KAGVTQTPRYLIKTRGQQVTLSCSPISGHRSVSWYQQTPGQGLQFLFEYFSETQRNKGNFPGRFSGRQFSNSRSEMNVSTLELGDSALYLCASSLEYNEQFFGPGTRLTVL.

The chain links TRBV7-2 to TRBJ2-7; D gene unclear. The CDR3 runs to 14 residues. Germline loops: CDR1 SGHTA, CDR2 FQGNSA. V was trimmed by 1 base and J by 3 bases, leaving 10 bases between them. In nucleotides, the CDR3 is TGTGCCAGCAGCTTAGAGGCCAGTTACTACGAGCAGTACTTC. This translates into CASSLEASYYEQYF.

CDR3 sequence (DNA): TGTGCCAGCAGCTTAGGGGGACAGGGTAAAGGCTACACCTTC. Amino acids: CASSLGGQGKGYTF. V usage is TRBV13 and J usage is TRBJ1-2; 9 bases agree with TRBD1. J gave up 8 bases and V 0 bases, and 4 bases lay outside the gene matches. Per germline, CDR1 PRHDT and CDR2 FYEKMQ (reference sequence). This CDR3 has 14 amino acids.

This clone was counted a single time. An end of the junction differs from the germline gene, which may be a read error. V usage is TRBV7-7 and J usage is TRBJ2-3, with TRBD2 matching 9 bases. The CDR3 extends over 16 amino acids. The germline CDR1 and CDR2 sequences are SSHAT and FNYEAQ (reference sequence). CDR3 nucleotide sequence: TGTGCTAGCAGCTTAGGTAGCGGGAGATCCACAGATACGCAGTATTTT. The encoded protein is CASSLGSGRSTDTQYF.

This clone was picked up one time. This CDR3 is CASSEHRDPPYGYTF. Written as DNA, the CDR3 is TGTGCCAGCAGTGAACACAGGGACCCTCCATATGGCTACACCTTC. This chain uses TRBV27 with TRBJ1-2, with D possibly being TRBD1 (6 bases). V was clipped by 5 bases and J by 5 bases, with 18 bases between them. The CDR3 sequence is 15 residues long. Germline CDR1 MNHEY, CDR2 SMNVEV (reference sequence).

This sequence joins TRBV2 and TRBJ2-3; 16 bases map to TRBD2. Looked up from germline, CDR1 is SNHLY and CDR2 is FYNNEI. With V trimmed by 4 bases and J by 4 bases, 11 bases remained unmatched. The CDR3 covers 19 residues. The CDR3 nucleotides read TGTGCCAGCAGTGGACCCGGGACTAGCGGGAGGGCCGGGGCAGATACGCAGTATTTT. This sequence encodes CASSGPGTSGRAGADTQYF.

This clone was counted a single time. This chain joins TRBV7-9 and TRBJ1-5; D possibly corresponds to TRBD1 (6 bases). CDR1 and CDR2 from the germline V gene are SEHNR and FQNEAQ (reference sequence). This CDR3 has 15 amino acids. V was clipped by 5 bases and J by 0 bases, with 11 bases between them. The CDR3 DNA is TGTGCCAGCAGCCCGGACAGATATAGCAATCAGCCCCAGCATTTT. Translation: CASSPDRYSNQPQHF.

With regard to this clone: Other DNA sequences in this sample translate to the same CDR3. This chain joins TRBV28 and TRBJ2-7; no firm D call. The germline CDR1 and CDR2 sequences are MDHEN and SYDVKM. V dropped 3 bases and J dropped 0 bases, with 6 bases sitting between them. The CDR3 is 13 amino acids. Written as DNA, the CDR3 is TGTGCCAGCAGTTTTGGCGGCTCCTACGAGCAGTACTTC. Translation gives CASSFGGSYEQYF.

This clone showed up just once. This chain connects TRBV2 to TRBJ2-3; no reliable D call. The CDR3 contains 12 residues. Germline V gene sequence: CDR1 SNHLY, CDR2 FYNNEI. Trimming removed 10 bases from V and 4 bases from J, with 12 bases in between. CDR3: CAILGGADTQYF. The CDR3 DNA follows: TGTGCCATCCTAGGTGGGGCAGATACGCAGTATTTT.

The chain combines TRBV29-1 with TRBJ2-7; 7 bases line up with TRBD1. With V trimmed by 7 bases and J by 0 bases, 6 bases remained unmatched. Germline lookup yields CDR1 SQVTM and CDR2 ANQGSEA. CDR3 length equals 13 residues. The CDR3 spells CSARQGSSYEQYF. CDR3 nucleotides: TGCAGCGCAAGACAGGGATCCTCCTACGAGCAGTACTTC.

In regard to this clone: At the DNA level, this CDR3 is encoded by other sequences in the same sample as well. The CDR3 coding sequence is TGTGCCAGCAGCTCGGACAGCCACTACGAGCAGTACTTC. Protein product: CASSSDSHYEQYF. V is TRBV13 and J is TRBJ2-7, with D tentatively TRBD1 (6 bases). The CDR3 length is 13 residues. Trimming cost V 4 bases and J 3 bases, with 10 bases left between them. CDR1 and CDR2 from the germline V gene are PRHDT and FYEKMQ (reference sequence).

The genes are TRBV27 and TRBJ2-5, with 9 bases aligning to TRBD1. V shed 2 bases, J shed 3 bases, and the junction held 7 bases outside the gene matches. Germline V CDR1 and CDR2: MNHEY, SMNVEV (reference sequence). This CDR3 is built from 16 residues. The CDR3 bases are TGTGCCAGCAGTTTAGACGGGACAGGGACCGAAGAGACCCAGTACTTC. This codes for CASSLDGTGTEETQYF.

The chain is built from TRBV7-9 and TRBJ2-7, with TRBD2 as a possible D gene (5 bases). Germline CDR1 is SEHNR and CDR2 is FQNEAQ (reference sequence). CDR3 length: 15 residues. Trimming took 1 base from V and 6 from J, leaving 16 bases between them. CDR3 protein: CASSLVAGLFSEQYF. CDR3 in DNA: TGTGCCAGCAGCTTAGTGGCGGGCCTCTTTTCCGAGCAGTACTTC.

The V call is TRBV5-1, the J call TRBJ1-4; D is undetermined. V lost 0 bases and J lost 8, with 11 bases in between. The CDR3 contains 14 residues. Germline values: CDR1 SGHRS, CDR2 YFSETQ. The CDR3 region has the DNA TGCGCCAGCAGCTTGGATTCCGCGGGGGAAAAACTGTTTTTT. It translates to CASSLDSAGEKLFF.

The rearrangement uses TRBV13 and TRBJ2-1; TRBD2 matches at 11 bases. CDR3 length: 17 amino acids. Unmatched junction bases numbered 11, after V lost 1 base and J lost 9 bases. Per germline, CDR1 PRHDT and CDR2 FYEKMQ (reference sequence). DNA of the CDR3: TGTGCCAGCAGCTTAGCAGCCGGGACTAGCGGTACAGGTGAGCAGTTCTTC. Amino acids: CASSLAAGTSGTGEQFF.

The chain is built from TRBV7-9 and TRBJ2-7; D ambiguous. This CDR3 contains 13 residues. With 1 base removed from V and 3 bases from J, the gap between germline ends came to 7 bases. The germline V gene encodes CDR1 SEHNR and CDR2 FQNEAQ (reference sequence). The CDR3 sequence: CASSLGQRYEQYF. In DNA, the CDR3 is TGTGCCAGCAGCTTAGGGCAGCGCTACGAGCAGTACTTC.

CDR3 DNA: TGCGCCAGCAGCCAGGGACAGGGGACCCAAGAGACCCAGTACTTC. It codes for CASSQGQGTQETQYF. This chain uses TRBV5-1 with TRBJ2-5; 10 bases are shared with TRBD1. The CDR3 sequence is 15 residues long. J was trimmed by 1 base and V by 4 bases; bases with no gene match: 4. Germline-derived CDR1 and CDR2 are SGHRS and YFSETQ.

The chain combines TRBV29-1 with TRBJ2-2; 10 bases line up with TRBD1. V shed 7 bases and J 4 bases; nucleotides not matched to a gene: 3. Germline V gene sequence: CDR1 SQVTM, CDR2 ANQGSEA. The length of the CDR3 is 13 residues. The CDR3: CSAGTGATGELFF. The CDR3 coding sequence is TGCAGCGCCGGGACAGGGGCCACCGGGGAGCTGTTTTTT.